The rows below give T cell receptor beta chains drawn from one sample of a study of blood T cell repertoires in COVID-19. Some clones are missing from TCRdb's copy, which holds only in-frame ones; the method was immunoSEQ multiplex PCR. In the table there are 95,000 to 100,000 clones, approximately 92% of which are singletons. Sequencing was done on a sample of peripheral blood. Receptor source: a middle-aged man with active COVID-19. Each CDR3 is given with its conserved first and last residue. The D gene is left open where the match is weak. Where a row states a size, it is once, few, many or the class of an expanded clone; other rows omit it.

>TRBJ2-5|TRBV7-8|.|.
CASSLVAGIGETQYF
TGTGCCAGCAGCTTAGTGGCGGGAATAGGGGAGACCCAGTACTTC
>TRBJ1-1|TRBV9|.|TRBD1
CASSASTGDSEAFF
TGTGCCAGCAGCGCCAGTACAGGGGATTCTGAAGCTTTCTTT
>TRBJ1-5|TRBV19|.|.
CASSIQTGSNQPQHF
TGTGCCAGTAGTATCCAAACAGGGAGCAATCAGCCCCAGCATTTT
>TRBJ1-5|TRBV19|.|TRBD1
CARGGQGPYQPQHF
TGTGCCAGGGGGGGACAGGGTCCCTATCAGCCCCAGCATTTT
>TRBJ2-7|TRBV11-2|.|.
CASSLFTYEQYF
TGTGCCAGCAGCTTATTCACCTACGAGCAGTACTTC
>TRBJ1-1|TRBV27|.|TRBD1
CASSLFPQGASNTEAFF
TGTGCCAGCAGTTTATTCCCCCAGGGGGCTTCGAACACTGAAGCTTTCTTT
>TRBJ2-1|TRBV28|.|.
CASSLSPGALYNEQFF
TGTGCCAGCAGCCTTTCCCCGGGAGCCTTGTACAATGAGCAGTTCTTC
>TRBJ1-5|TRBV28|once|TRBD1
CASSQETGQVQPQHF
TGTGCCAGCAGTCAAGAGACAGGGCAGGTTCAGCCCCAGCATTTT
>TRBJ2-5|TRBV6-1|.|TRBD1
CASSETRRPDRAGETQYF
TGTGCCAGCAGTGAAACCCGTCGCCCGGACAGGGCGGGAGAGACCCAGTACTTC
>TRBJ2-2|TRBV2|.|TRBD2
CASRLARNTGELFF
TGTGCCAGCCGACTAGCGCGGAACACCGGGGAGCTGTTTTTT
>TRBJ1-1|TRBV7-2|.|.
CASSLGTVLRTEAFF
TGTGCCAGCAGCCTCGGGACTGTCCTTAGGACTGAAGCTTTCTTT
>TRBJ2-3|TRBV7-3|.|.
CASSLTIGGTDTQYF
TGTGCCAGCAGCTTAACGATCGGAGGGACAGATACGCAGTATTTT
>TRBJ1-4|TRBV12-3/TRBV12-4|.|.
CASSLIRGEKLFF
TGTGCCAGCAGTTTGATTCGGGGGGAAAAACTGTTTTTT
>TRBJ2-4|TRBV28|.|TRBD2
CASRPSGGRIKNIQYF
TGTGCCAGCAGGCCAAGCGGCGGGAGGATCAAAAACATTCAGTACTTC
>TRBJ2-7|TRBV28|.|TRBD2
CASRGTSKNEQYF
TGTGCCAGCCGAGGGACTAGCAAGAACGAGCAGTACTTC
>TRBJ1-5|TRBV29-1|.|.
CSVEVSSNQPQHF
TGCAGCGTTGAAGTGTCAAGCAATCAGCCCCAGCATTTT
>TRBJ1-2|TRBV20-1|few|TRBD1
CSASFRQGRLNYGYTF
TGCAGTGCTAGTTTTCGACAGGGTCGCCTGAACTATGGCTACACCTTC
>TRBJ1-6|TRBV27|.|TRBD1
CASSITGGKGYNSPLHF
TGTGCCAGCAGTATCACAGGGGGTAAAGGGTATAATTCACCCCTCCACTTT
>TRBJ1-5|TRBV10-2|once|.
CASRDRNPNQPQHF
TGCGCCAGCAGAGACAGGAATCCAAATCAGCCCCAGCATTTT
>TRBJ2-7|TRBV3-1/TRBV3-2|.|TRBD2
CASSQDREDYEQYF
TGTGCCAGCAGCCAAGATCGGGAGGACTACGAGCAGTACTTC
>TRBJ1-1|TRBV10-3|.|.
CAISEGSRGTEAFF
TGTGCCATCAGTGAGGGGAGTAGGGGGACTGAAGCTTTCTTT
>TRBJ1-1|TRBV15|.|.
CATSRDHGAMNTEAFF
TGTGCCACCAGCAGAGATCATGGGGCCATGAACACTGAAGCTTTCTTT
>TRBJ2-1|TRBV3-1/TRBV3-2|.|.
CASSQDSGSYNEQFF
TGTGCCAGCAGCCAAGATTCAGGATCCTACAATGAGCAGTTCTTC
>TRBJ1-2|TRBV12-3/TRBV12-4|.|.
CASSLGEFYGYTF
TGTGCCAGCAGTTTAGGAGAGTTCTATGGCTACACCTTC
>TRBJ2-2|TRBV7-9|.|.
CASSLRATGELFF
TGTGCCAGCAGCTTAAGAGCCACCGGGGAGCTGTTTTTT
>TRBJ2-5|TRBV30|.|TRBD2
CAWSTSGSGETQYF
TGTGCCTGGAGTACTAGCGGGAGCGGTGAGACCCAGTACTTC
>TRBJ2-1|TRBV24-1|.|.
CATRSTYNEQFF
TGTGCCACCAGATCCACCTACAATGAGCAGTTCTTC